The 8 T cell receptor beta chains below all came from one sample that was sequenced in a study of blood T cell repertoires in COVID-19. Method: immunoSEQ multiplex PCR; TCRdb's copy keeps in-frame clones and lacks some. This table holds fewer than 300,000 clones, about 88% found once. The sample comprised peripheral blood. The receptors were sampled from a man aged 55-75 years who had recovered from COVID-19.

This chain connects TRBV27 to TRBJ1-2; tentative D call: TRBD1 (5 bases). Trimming took 1 base from V and 1 from J, leaving 19 bases between them. Germline CDR1 and CDR2: MNHEY and SMNVEV (reference sequence). This CDR3 spans 18 amino acids. The CDR3, as DNA: TGTGCCAGCAGTTTATTCAGCCCTCGGCAGGGTTATAACTATGGCTACACCTTC. Protein: CASSLFSPRQGYNYGYTF.

The chain combines TRBV7-2 with TRBJ1-2; TRBD1 aligns across 7 bases. Germline assignment: CDR1 SGHTA and CDR2 FQGNSA. The trim removed 1 base at V and 2 bases at J, leaving 1 base unmatched. The CDR3 extends over 14 amino acids. CDR3 protein: CASSLDRGNYGYTF. The CDR3 nucleotides are TGTGCCAGCAGCTTAGACAGGGGAAACTATGGCTACACCTTC.

The chain links TRBV29-1 to TRBJ1-2; perhaps TRBD1 as D (5 bases). CDR3 size: 12 residues. Germline values: CDR1 SQVTM, CDR2 ANQGSEA. Trimming shortened V by 4 bases and J by 4 bases, and 10 bases separated the two germline ends. The CDR3 loop reads CSVAGASYGYTF. In DNA, the CDR3 is TGCAGCGTTGCTGGGGCCAGCTATGGCTACACCTTC.

This chain links TRBV30 with TRBJ1-3, with D hard to call. Trimming left V 5 bases short and J 0 bases short, with 11 bases between. The CDR3 runs 14 residues. Looked up from germline, CDR1 is GTSNPN and CDR2 is SVGIG (reference sequence). The DNA of the CDR3 is TGTGCCTGGCGTCGGGATCCCTCTGGAAACACCATATATTTT. This translates into CAWRRDPSGNTIYF.

This clone was found a few times. The gene calls are TRBV5-1 and TRBJ2-1; 8 bases are a match to TRBD2. Unmatched junction bases numbered 6, after V lost 5 bases and J lost 5 bases. There are 14 residues in the CDR3. Germline-derived CDR1 and CDR2 are SGHRS and YFSETQ. CDR3: CASRDAGGHNEQFF. The CDR3, as DNA: TGCGCCAGCAGAGACGCGGGGGGCCACAATGAGCAGTTCTTC.

The J gene is TRBJ2-2, the V gene TRBV3-1 (or the pseudogene TRBV3-2); 8 nucleotides line up with TRBD1. The CDR3 spans 16 residues. V trimming: 0 bases; J trimming: 7 bases; junction bases outside the gene matches: 7. In germline, CDR1 is LGHDT, CDR2 YNNKEL (reference sequence). The CDR3 nucleotides read TGTGCCAGCAGCCAAGAGGGCAGGGGGCATTTCGGGGAGCTGTTTTTT. Translation: CASSQEGRGHFGELFF.

V usage is TRBV7-6 and J usage is TRBJ1-2, with D possibly TRBD1 on 6 matching bases. This CDR3 is built from 14 residues. Trimming pared 5 bases from V and 7 bases from J, leaving 17 bases between. Germline-derived CDR1 and CDR2 are SGHVS and FNYEAQ. The CDR3 loop reads CASSHTIQGFGYTF. CDR3 sequence (DNA): TGTGCCAGCAGCCATACGATACAGGGTTTTGGCTACACCTTC.

The V call is TRBV4-1, the J call TRBJ1-3; TRBD1 matches 9 bases. Germline CDR1 reads MGHRA; CDR2 reads YSYEKL. CDR3 length: 15 residues. J was trimmed by 7 bases and V by 2 bases; bases with no gene match: 6. This CDR3 reads CASSQNRGRTNTIYF. DNA of the CDR3: TGCGCCAGCAGCCAAAACAGGGGGCGAACTAACACCATATATTTT.